This T cell receptor (beta chain) was identified during a study of shared clonotypes between healthy human individuals. Regarding the study as a whole: Clonotype sharing among donors was expected to depend on sequencing depth. Exclusively blood specimens were collected; tissue repertoires likely differ.

Trimming removed 5 bases from V and 2 bases from J, with 21 bases in between. The CDR3 is 17 amino acids. Germline V gene data show CDR1 as SEHNR and CDR2 as FQNEAQ (reference sequence). The assay was run at deep level. Measured with immunoSEQ multiplex PCR; TCRdb has only the in-frame clones, and not every one. Of about 2.2 million clones detected, more than 85% appear once; the ten largest clones hold about 1.5%. Selected positively for CCR7 and CD45RO-negative, naive CD8 cells excluded terminally differentiated effector memory CD45RA+ cells. Recent vaccinations or acute infections were absent in the healthy HIV-negative adult donors. About this clone itself: Its matching antigen is unknown.

The chain links TRBV7-9 to TRBJ2-5; D tentatively fits TRBD1 or TRBD2 (5 bases each). This clonotype was sampled from a young man in good health. Some clones in this sample may be carry-over from other donors' samples. Sequenced: naive CD8+ T cells from PBMCs. The CDR3 sequence: CASSTFRDGTGQETQYF. The CDR3 nucleotides read TGTGCCAGCAGCACATTCCGGGACGGAACCGGTCAAGAGACCCAGTACTTC.